The source of this T cell receptor beta chain is a study of OX40 agonist ivuxolimab in advanced cancers. Measured with immunoSEQ multiplex PCR; TCRdb has only the in-frame clones, and not every one. Of tens of thousands of clones listed, roughly nine tenths were seen once; the top ten hold 14%. Germline V gene lookup returns CDR1 MNHNS and CDR2 SASEGT. CDR3 length: 17 amino acids. J lost 5 bases, V lost 2 bases, and 7 bases had no gene match. General study results and limits: Some patients who did not respond also had low normalized T-cell clonal expansion. Near-lowest levels of clonal expansion characterized partial responders at 0.1-3.0 mg/kg.

It was autoimmune disease history or systemic immunosuppression that excluded patients. Note on this clone: The antigen is unknown.

The chain employs TRBV6-1 and TRBJ1-5; 12 nucleotides match TRBD1. The input for sequencing was CD4+ or CD8+ T cells sorted from blood, taken in a trial of the OX40 agonist ivuxolimab. This clonotype was obtained from an adult with an advanced solid tumor such as melanoma, head and neck, liver or kidney cancer. The CDR3 loop is CASSEQGTGGSYQPQHF. CDR3 sequence (DNA): TGTGCCAGCAGTGAACAAGGGACAGGGGGCTCGTATCAGCCCCAGCATTTT.